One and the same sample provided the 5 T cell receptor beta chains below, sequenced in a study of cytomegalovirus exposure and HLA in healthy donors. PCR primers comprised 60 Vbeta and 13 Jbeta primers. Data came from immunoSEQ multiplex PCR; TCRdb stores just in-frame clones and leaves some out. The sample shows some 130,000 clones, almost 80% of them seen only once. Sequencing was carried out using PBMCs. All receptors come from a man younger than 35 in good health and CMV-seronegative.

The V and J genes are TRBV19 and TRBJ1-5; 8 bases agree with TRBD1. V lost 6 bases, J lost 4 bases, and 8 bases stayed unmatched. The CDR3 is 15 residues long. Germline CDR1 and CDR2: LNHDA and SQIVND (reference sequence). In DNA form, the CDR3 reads TGTGCCAGTAGGCGGCGCAGGGGGCCTAATCAGCCCCAGCATTTT. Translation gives CASRRRRGPNQPQHF.

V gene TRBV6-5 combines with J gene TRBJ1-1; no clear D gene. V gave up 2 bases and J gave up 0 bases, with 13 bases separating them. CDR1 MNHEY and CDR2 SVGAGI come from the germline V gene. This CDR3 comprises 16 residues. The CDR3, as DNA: TGTGCCAGCAGTTACCATAGGCGGCAGATGAACACTGAAGCTTTCTTT. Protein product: CASSYHRRQMNTEAFF.

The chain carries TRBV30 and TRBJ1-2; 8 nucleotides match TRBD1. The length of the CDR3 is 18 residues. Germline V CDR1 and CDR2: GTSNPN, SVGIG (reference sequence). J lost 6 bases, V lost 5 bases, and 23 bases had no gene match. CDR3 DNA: TGTGCCTGGTACGATGGGATCAGGGGGCCAAGGACTGGGAATGGCTACACCTTC. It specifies CAWYDGIRGPRTGNGYTF.

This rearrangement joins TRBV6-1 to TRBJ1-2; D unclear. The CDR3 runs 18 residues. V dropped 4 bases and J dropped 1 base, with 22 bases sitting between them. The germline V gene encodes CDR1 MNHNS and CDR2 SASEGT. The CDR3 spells CASSVVAVEQADNYGYTF. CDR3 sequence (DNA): TGTGCCAGCAGTGTTGTCGCCGTCGAGCAGGCCGATAACTATGGCTACACCTTC.

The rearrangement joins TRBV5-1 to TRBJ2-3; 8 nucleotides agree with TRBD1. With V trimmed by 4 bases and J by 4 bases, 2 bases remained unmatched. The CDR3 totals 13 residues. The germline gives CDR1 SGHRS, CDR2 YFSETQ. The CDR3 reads CASSGTGSDTQYF. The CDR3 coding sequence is TGCGCCAGCAGCGGGACAGGATCAGATACGCAGTATTTT.